One sample yielded the 19 T cell receptor beta chains listed below, sequenced in a study of Graves' ophthalmopathy and Graves' hyperthyroidism. Amplified material comprised TCR beta CDR3 regions derived from RNA transcripts. Second-round multiplex PCR came after a first-round RT-PCR that employed HTBI primers. TCRdb reanalysed the multiplex PCR reads using MiXCR and keeps one entry per CDR3 protein. The table has under 400,000 distinct CDR3 sequences, about 17% seen once; the top ten hold roughly an eighth. Material for sequencing was peripheral blood. These receptor sequences come from an adult man with Graves' ophthalmopathy.

The sample holds many counts of this clonotype. The J gene is TRBJ1-5, the V gene TRBV19; D is possibly TRBD1 (6 bases). The CDR3 has 15 amino acids. Trimming removed 6 bases from V and 3 bases from J, with 15 bases in between. Germline-derived CDR1 and CDR2 are LNHDA and SQIVND (reference sequence). The CDR3 coding sequence is TGTGCCAGTAGCTCCGTGGGGGGCTTCAATCAGCCCCAGCATTTT. It translates to CASSSVGGFNQPQHF.

This clonotype was seen at least ten times. The V call is TRBV14, the J call TRBJ1-1; D is unresolved. The ends were cut back, 0 bases at V and 8 bases at J, with 10 bases in the middle. Germline V gene data show CDR1 as SGHDN and CDR2 as FVKESK. The CDR3 consists of 13 residues. CDR3: CASSQDFGVEAFF. CDR3 in DNA: TGTGCCAGCAGCCAAGATTTCGGGGTGGAAGCTTTCTTT.

This clonotype was seen ten or more times. V and J are TRBV2 and TRBJ2-2; weak D call: TRBD1 (5 bases). Germline CDR1 SNHLY, CDR2 FYNNEI. The V end lost 7 bases, the J end lost 7 bases, and 7 bases lay between the germline ends. This CDR3 has 11 amino acids. The CDR3 nucleotides are TGTGCCAGCACAGGGATCGGGGAGCTGTTTTTT. This gives the protein CASTGIGELFF.

The table lists this clonotype with many counts. The V and J genes are TRBV20-1 and TRBJ2-7; 9 nucleotides align to TRBD2. CDR3 size: 16 residues. Trimming cost V 5 bases and J 4 bases; bases outside gene matches: 15. Germline CDR1 reads DFQATT; CDR2 reads SNEGSKA (reference sequence). DNA of the CDR3: TGCAGTGCTGGGGGGGGGAGCGGGAGGACTAGGTACGAGCAGTACTTC. Amino acid sequence: CSAGGGSGRTRYEQYF.

This clonotype was seen repeatedly, ten times or more. The chain links TRBV19 to TRBJ2-6, with D possibly being TRBD1 (5 bases). Germline assignment: CDR1 LNHDA and CDR2 SQIVND (reference sequence). This CDR3 has 14 amino acids. DNA of the CDR3: TGTGATACGGGCAGGGTAACTGGGGCCAACGTCCTGACTTTC. It encodes CDTGRVTGANVLTF.

This clonotype was seen repeatedly, ten times or more. V is TRBV30 and J is TRBJ2-7; D is undetermined. Trimming shortened V by 0 bases and J by 2 bases, and 14 bases separated the two germline ends. The V gene's germline CDR1 is GTSNPN and CDR2 SVGIG (reference sequence). The CDR3 contains 15 residues. The CDR3 here is CAWSVHISGPYEQYF. The DNA of the CDR3 is TGTGCCTGGAGTGTACACATCAGTGGACCCTACGAGCAGTACTTC. Using reference TRBV30 and TRBJ2-7 for the parts outside the CDR3, the full variable domain is SQTIHQWPATLVQPVGSPLSLECTVEGTSNPNLYWYRQAAGRGLQLLFYSVGIGQISSEVPQNLSASRPQDRQFILSSKKLLLSDSGFYLCAWSVHISGPYEQYFGPGTRLTVT.

The table lists this clonotype with many counts. The rearrangement links TRBV7-3 to TRBJ1-1; weak D call: TRBD1 (6 bases). The CDR3 is 15 amino acids. Per germline, CDR1 SGHTA and CDR2 FQGTGA. V lost 2 bases and J lost 1, with 11 bases in between. CDR3 coding DNA: TGTGCCAGCAGCTTATTCGGGGGGCCGAACACTGAAGCTTTCTTT. Amino acid sequence: CASSLFGGPNTEAFF.

This clonotype was seen many times. This is likely a read error, given that the CDR3 carries no conserved phenylalanine or tryptophan at its end. This rearrangement joins TRBV7-3 to TRBJ1-3, with no clear D. The CDR3 is 14 amino acids. The germline V gene has CDR1 SGHTA and CDR2 FQGTGA. V gave up 0 bases and J gave up 3 bases, with 6 bases separating them. CDR3 residues: CASSLTTSGNTIYS. For the CDR3, the DNA is TGTGCCAGCAGCTTAACCACAAGTGGAAACACCATATATTCT.

Ten or more counts support this clonotype. The chain recombines TRBV9 with TRBJ2-5; no definite D call. CDR1 is SGDLS, CDR2 YYNGEE, per germline. Trimming pared 7 bases from V and 2 bases from J, leaving 18 bases between. CDR3 length: 15 residues. This chain's CDR3 is CASASPGMGQETQYF. CDR3 nucleotide sequence: TGTGCCAGCGCGTCGCCTGGAATGGGGCAAGAGACCCAGTACTTC.

This clonotype was counted at least ten times. The rearrangement links TRBV2 to TRBJ1-5, with D possibly being TRBD1 (5 bases). Looked up from germline, CDR1 is SNHLY and CDR2 is FYNNEI. The V end lost 4 bases, the J end lost 4 bases, and 17 bases lay between the germline ends. The CDR3 spans 16 residues. The CDR3 region is CASSARSRRGNQPQHF. For the CDR3, the DNA is TGTGCCAGCAGTGCAAGGTCAAGGAGGGGAAATCAGCCCCAGCATTTT.

The chain links TRBV12-3 or TRBV12-4 to TRBJ2-2; D is possibly TRBD1 or TRBD2 (5 bases each). This CDR3 is built from 15 residues. Deletions cut 0 bases from V and 6 bases from J, with 11 bases between. CDR3 amino acids: CASSLAGVGAGELFF. CDR3 DNA sequence: TGTGCCAGCAGTTTAGCGGGAGTGGGGGCCGGGGAGCTGTTTTTT.

In its sample, this clonotype was seen many times. The J gene is TRBJ1-2, the V gene TRBV6-5; tentatively, D is TRBD1 (5 bases). Germline lookup yields CDR1 MNHEY and CDR2 SVGAGI. Trimming stripped 6 bases from V and 3 bases from J, with 14 bases between. The CDR3 length is 14 residues. The CDR3 spells CASSRQSTDYGYTF. The CDR3 nucleotides are TGTGCCAGCAGCCGCCAATCGACAGACTATGGCTACACCTTC.

This clonotype was detected ten times or more. The chain couples TRBV7-3 to TRBJ1-1, with 9 nucleotides matching TRBD1. Germline V gene sequence: CDR1 SGHTA, CDR2 FQGTGA. The V gene end was trimmed by 5 bases and the J gene end by 3 bases; junction bases not matched to a gene: 4. This CDR3 region has 14 residues. CDR3 in amino acids: CASSRTGVDTEAFF. The CDR3 DNA reads as TGTGCCAGCAGCCGGACAGGGGTAGACACTGAAGCTTTCTTT.

This clonotype was picked up many times. The chain uses TRBV10-2 and TRBJ2-7, with 10 nucleotides matching TRBD2. The CDR3 loop spans 17 amino acids. Germline CDR1 and CDR2: WSHSY and SAAADI. The ends lost 4 bases at V and 2 bases at J; junction bases unmatched: 11. The CDR3: CASSVSAVGTSAYEQYF. In nucleotides, the CDR3 is TGCGCCAGCAGTGTCTCCGCGGTGGGGACTAGCGCCTACGAGCAGTACTTC.

This clonotype was found many times. The chain carries TRBV7-9 and TRBJ2-4; no definite D call. The CDR3 is 15 amino acids. V was pared by 4 bases and J by 8 bases, with 18 bases between. CDR1 and CDR2 (germline): SEHNR, FQNEAQ (reference sequence). CDR3 protein: CASSSRAPPTDIQYF. The DNA of the CDR3 is TGTGCCAGCAGCTCCCGGGCCCCACCAACTGACATTCAGTACTTC.

This clonotype appeared many times. V and J are TRBV18 and TRBJ1-2; no clear D gene. V shed 4 bases and J shed 3 bases, with 6 bases lying between them. CDR1 and CDR2 from the germline V gene are KGHSH and LQKENI. The length of the CDR3 is 12 residues. Written as DNA, the CDR3 is TGTGCCAGCTCACAGAGCGACTATGGCTACACCTTC. Protein product: CASSQSDYGYTF.

This clonotype was observed once. The gene calls are TRBV20-1 and TRBJ2-2; 12 nucleotides match TRBD2. Germline V gene data show CDR1 as DFQATT and CDR2 as SNEGSKA (reference sequence). This CDR3 is 17 amino acids long. Unmatched junction bases numbered 18, after V lost 6 bases and J lost 10 bases. CDR3 coding DNA: TGCAGTGCCCCAGCGGAGGGGCTAGCGGGAGGGCGGGTGGAGCTGTTTTTT. Translating it yields CSAPAEGLAGGRVELFF.

This clonotype was seen repeatedly, ten times or more. This chain joins TRBV5-1 and TRBJ2-7; 10 bases map to TRBD2. The CDR3 has 16 amino acids. Germline assignment: CDR1 SGHRS and CDR2 YFSETQ. After removal of 0 bases from V and 0 bases from J, the junction contained 3 bases not matched to a gene. The DNA of the CDR3 is TGCGCCAGCAGCTTGGGGGCTAGCGGGAGCTCCTACGAGCAGTACTTC. It specifies CASSLGASGSSYEQYF.

This clonotype was counted at least ten times. The chain joins TRBV6-5 to TRBJ1-6; 8 bases match TRBD1. CDR1 MNHEY and CDR2 SVGAGI come from the germline V gene. J was trimmed by 8 bases and V by 4 bases; bases with no gene match: 13. The CDR3 length is 17 residues. The chain's CDR3 is CASSSLGQGRRHSPLHF. The DNA for the CDR3 is TGTGCCAGCAGTTCCCTAGGACAGGGAAGAAGGCATTCACCCCTCCACTTT.